This T cell receptor beta chain was identified in a study of T-cell memory formation after mild COVID-19. Overall study results and limits: The pre-infection memory compartment contained some responding clones, suggesting cross-reactive memory joined. Contracting clones from day 15 to 85 showed balanced CD4/CD8; later expanders favored CD4+. A second wave of clones peaked on day 37, and their SARS-CoV-2 specificity went unconfirmed.

Germline V lookup: CDR1 MNHEY, CDR2 SMNVEV (reference sequence). This CDR3 is built from 21 residues. V lost 2 bases to trimming and J lost 1 base; unmatched junction nucleotides: 13. The authors produced TCR alpha and TCR beta cDNA libraries with sample barcodes and UMIs by 5'RACE using constant-segment primers. TCRdb passed the 5' RACE reads through MiXCR, listing each CDR3 protein once. Of 150,000 to 200,000 distinct CDR3 sequences detected, about 20% appear once; the ten largest clones hold around 23%. This clonotype was picked up a small number of times. Its target is not known. This chain connects TRBV27 to TRBJ2-1; 14 bases are shared with TRBD2. Specimen: PBMCs or a T cell subset sorted from them (not recorded which). The clonotype originates from an adult woman who had mild COVID-19 (a few samples of this study predate the infection). Cell type and time point are not known. The DNA of the CDR3 is TGTGCCAGCAGTTTACAGTTCGGGCGACTAGCGGGGGGGCGGTCCTACAATGAGCAGTTCTTC. It is translated as CASSLQFGRLAGGRSYNEQFF.